This T cell receptor beta chain was sequenced in a study of T cells in Graves' hyperthyroidism and ophthalmopathy. The length of the CDR3 is 16 residues. The V end was cut by 7 bases, the J end by 4 bases, with 23 bases between. In germline, CDR1 is MNHEY, CDR2 SVGEGT. Concerning this clonotype itself: The antigen is undetermined.

Researchers amplified the TCR beta CDR3 regions from RNA transcripts. TCR CDR3 regions were first amplified by RT-PCR with HTBI primers. TCRdb re-derived calls from the multiplex PCR reads in MiXCR, one entry per CDR3 protein. The sample contains some 510,000 distinct CDR3 sequences, less than 25% of which appear only once. Points from the study as a whole: A model built on 13 V-J features separated ophthalmopathy from stable hyperthyroidism. Blood also held most thyroid clonotypes expanded beyond 0.001. Progression to ophthalmopathy was predicted a median of approximately seven months early.

The V call is TRBV6-2 or TRBV6-3, the J call TRBJ2-7; TRBD1 or TRBD2 may be the D gene (5 bases each). This clonotype was sampled from a man between 18 and 29 years old with Graves' hyperthyroidism. The sequenced sample was blood. CDR3 amino acids: CASTQARDGVWYEQYF. In nucleotides, the CDR3 is TGTGCCAGCACTCAGGCCCGGGACGGGGTATGGTACGAGCAGTACTTC.